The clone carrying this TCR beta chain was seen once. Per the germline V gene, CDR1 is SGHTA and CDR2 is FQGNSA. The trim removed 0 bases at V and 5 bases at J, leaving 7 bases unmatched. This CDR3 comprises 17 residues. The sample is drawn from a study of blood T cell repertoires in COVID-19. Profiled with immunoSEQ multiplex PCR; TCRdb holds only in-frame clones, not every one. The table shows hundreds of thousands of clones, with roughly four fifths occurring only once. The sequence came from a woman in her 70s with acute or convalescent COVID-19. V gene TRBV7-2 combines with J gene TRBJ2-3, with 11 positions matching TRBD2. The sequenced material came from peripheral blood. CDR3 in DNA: TGTGCCAGCAGCTTAGCGATTAGCGGGGGGGGTCAAGATACGCAGTATTTT. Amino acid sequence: CASSLAISGGGQDTQYF.